This entry is about one T cell receptor (beta chain). This record comes from a study of blood T cell repertoires in COVID-19. Overall study: PBMCs, B-cell-depleted T cells, or T cells were the source of the cDNA or gDNA that made up the material.

In the original analysis: It was from reference gene primer amplification that nucleated cell counts were estimated. The assay was immunoSEQ multiplex PCR, and TCRdb's table has in-frame clones only and misses some. The V and J calls and clone size are taken from that table; D and trimming were inferred from the DNA. The table shows 190,000 or so clones, with around 82% occurring only once. Cohorts were assigned according to the clinical history that participants reported. This CDR3 contains 12 residues. CDR1 and CDR2 (germline): SEHNR, FQNEAQ (reference sequence). Trimming removed 2 bases at V and 4 bases at J, with 4 bases between.

The gene calls are TRBV7-9 and TRBJ2-3; no definite D call. This clonotype originated in a man in his forties who had recovered from COVID-19. The sequenced sample was PBMCs or T cells enriched from blood (not recorded which). In nucleotides, the CDR3 is TGTGCCAGCAGCTTAATCGCAGATACGCAGTATTTT. It codes for CASSLIADTQYF. Full variable domain (remainder filled in from reference TRBV7-9 and TRBJ2-3): DTGVSQNPRHKITKRGQNVTFRCDPISEHNRLYWYRQTLGQGPEFLTYFQNEAQLEKSRLLSDRFSAERPKGSFSTLEIQRTEQGDSAMYLCASSLIADTQYFGPGTRLTVL.